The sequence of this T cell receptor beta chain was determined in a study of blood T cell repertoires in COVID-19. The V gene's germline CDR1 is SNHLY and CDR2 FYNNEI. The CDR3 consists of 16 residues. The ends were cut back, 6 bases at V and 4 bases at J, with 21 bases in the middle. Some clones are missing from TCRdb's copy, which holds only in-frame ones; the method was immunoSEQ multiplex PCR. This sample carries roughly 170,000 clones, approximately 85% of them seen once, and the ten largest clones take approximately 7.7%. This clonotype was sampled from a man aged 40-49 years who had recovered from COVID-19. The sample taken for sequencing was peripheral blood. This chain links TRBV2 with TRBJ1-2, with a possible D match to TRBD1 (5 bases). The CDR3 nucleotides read TGTGCCAGCAGCTGGGACTCCCTCGCGAGTAGCTATGGCTACACCTTC. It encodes CASSWDSLASSYGYTF.